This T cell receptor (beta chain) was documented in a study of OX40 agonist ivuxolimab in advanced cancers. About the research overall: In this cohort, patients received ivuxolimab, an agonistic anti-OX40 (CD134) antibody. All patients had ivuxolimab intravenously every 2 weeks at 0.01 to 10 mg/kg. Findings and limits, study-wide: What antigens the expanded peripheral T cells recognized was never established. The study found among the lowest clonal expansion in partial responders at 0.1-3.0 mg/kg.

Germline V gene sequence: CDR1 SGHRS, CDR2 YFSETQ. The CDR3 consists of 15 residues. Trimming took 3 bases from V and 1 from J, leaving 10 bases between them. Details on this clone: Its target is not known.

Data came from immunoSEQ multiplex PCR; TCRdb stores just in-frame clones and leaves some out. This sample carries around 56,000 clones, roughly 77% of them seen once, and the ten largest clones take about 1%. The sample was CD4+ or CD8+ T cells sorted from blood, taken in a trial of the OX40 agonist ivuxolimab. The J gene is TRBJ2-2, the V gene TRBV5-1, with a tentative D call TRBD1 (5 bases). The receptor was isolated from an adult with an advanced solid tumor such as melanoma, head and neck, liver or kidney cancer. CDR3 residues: CASSYTDKNTGELFF. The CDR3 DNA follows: TGCGCCAGCAGCTATACGGACAAGAACACCGGGGAGCTGTTTTTT.